A single sample gave rise to the 15 T cell receptor beta chains below, sequenced in a study of human T cells and chemical hapten exposure. Time point noted: pre-sensitization, week 0. Treatment defined: therapeutic diphenylcyclopropenone sensitization with weekly scalp DPC. MiXCR, applied by TCRdb to the RACE reads, yields one record per CDR3 protein. The sample lists roughly 110,000 distinct CDR3 sequences, roughly 12% occurring once. The starting material was whole blood, obtained in connection with sensitization to the hapten diphenylcyclopropenone (DPC). All receptors come from a woman between 50 and 59 years old with alopecia areata. Some clones in this sample may be carry-over from other donors' samples.

The chain links TRBV13 to TRBJ2-1; TRBD2 agrees at 12 bases. V lost 5 bases to trimming and J lost 10 bases; unmatched junction nucleotides: 15. This CDR3 spans 17 amino acids. In germline, CDR1 is PRHDT, CDR2 FYEKMQ (reference sequence). The CDR3 region is CASSDSSGRASAVEQFF. CDR3 sequence (DNA): TGTGCCAGCAGCGATTCTAGCGGGAGGGCCTCCGCCGTCGAGCAGTTCTTC. The full variable domain, completed using reference TRBV13 and TRBJ2-1, is AAGVIQSPRHLIKEKRETATLKCYPIPRHDTVYWYQQGPGQDPQFLISFYEKMQSDKGSIPDRFSAQQFSDYHSELNMSSLELGDSALYFCASSDSSGRASAVEQFFGPGTRLTVL.

The chain joins TRBV3-1 to TRBJ1-1; tentatively, D is TRBD1 (5 bases). The CDR3 has 13 residues. Per germline, CDR1 LGHDT and CDR2 YNNKEL (reference sequence). Trimming removed 4 bases from V and 6 bases from J, with 12 bases in between. The CDR3 DNA sequence: TGTGCCAGCAGCCGGTCAGGGCCACCTGAAGCTTTCTTT. Translating it yields CASSRSGPPEAFF.

This clonotype has just a few counts. The rearrangement joins TRBV20-1 to TRBJ2-7, with 8 bases fitting TRBD2. The CDR3 runs to 13 residues. Germline CDR1 reads DFQATT; CDR2 reads SNEGSKA (reference sequence). The J segment lost 5 bases and the V segment lost 2 bases, leaving 5 bases of the junction unmatched. The CDR3: CSARKAGGNEQYF. CDR3 nucleotide sequence: TGCAGTGCTAGAAAGGCGGGAGGAAACGAGCAGTACTTC.

The chain links TRBV28 to TRBJ2-2; possible D gene TRBD1, 6 bases. The V end lost 3 bases, the J end lost 2 bases, and 10 bases lay between the germline ends. The CDR3 is 15 amino acids. Germline V CDR1 and CDR2: MDHEN, SYDVKM. The CDR3 is CASSFWGPNTGELFF. The CDR3 coding sequence is TGTGCCAGCAGTTTCTGGGGGCCTAACACCGGGGAGCTGTTTTTT.

The V and J genes are TRBV6-2 or TRBV6-3 and TRBJ2-3; tentatively, D is TRBD2 (6 bases). Germline CDR1 MNHEY, CDR2 SVGEGT. The CDR3 loop spans 17 amino acids. Trimming cost V 4 bases and J 0 bases, with 17 bases left between them. The CDR3 DNA reads TGTGCCAGCAGTTTGGGCTCGGGAGCATACAGCACAGATACGCAGTATTTT. Protein product: CASSLGSGAYSTDTQYF.

The rearrangement links TRBV5-1 to TRBJ2-5; weak D call: TRBD2 (6 bases). Germline V gene sequence: CDR1 SGHRS, CDR2 YFSETQ. V lost 4 bases to trimming and J lost 2 bases, with 9 bases between them. This CDR3 has 13 residues. CDR3 nucleotide sequence: TGCGCCAGCAGCACCAGCGGGCAAGAGACCCAGTACTTC. As protein: CASSTSGQETQYF.

This clonotype was observed a handful of times. The J gene is TRBJ2-1, the V gene TRBV27; TRBD1 is a possible D gene (5 bases). Germline V gene sequence: CDR1 MNHEY, CDR2 SMNVEV (reference sequence). The V gene lost 3 bases and the J gene lost 6 bases, with 12 bases spanning the gap. The CDR3 totals 14 residues. The CDR3 region is CASSLAGSSNEQFF. The CDR3 DNA reads as TGTGCCAGCAGTTTGGCAGGGTCTAGCAATGAGCAGTTCTTC.

This clonotype has just a few counts. The CDR3 bases are TGTGCCAGCCGGGGGGTCTCGAACACCGGGGAGCTGTTTTTT. Translated, it gives CASRGVSNTGELFF. This rearrangement joins TRBV6-6 to TRBJ2-2; 7 bases line up with TRBD2. J lost 0 bases, V lost 8 bases, and 3 bases had no gene match. Looked up from germline, CDR1 is MNHNY and CDR2 is SVGAGI (reference sequence). This CDR3 is 14 amino acids long.

This rearrangement joins TRBV7-2 to TRBJ1-1, with TRBD1 matching 8 bases. Germline CDR1 reads SGHTA; CDR2 reads FQGNSA. The V segment lost 2 bases and the J segment 1 base; nucleotides outside the gene matches: 6. CDR3 length equals 16 residues. The CDR3 bases are TGTGCCAGCAGCTTAAGTTCAGGGGGCAGGAACACTGAAGCTTTCTTT. Translation gives CASSLSSGGRNTEAFF.

This clonotype appeared many times. V is TRBV6-2 or TRBV6-3 and J is TRBJ2-2, with D hard to call. Germline V gene sequence: CDR1 MNHEY, CDR2 SVGEGT. V was shortened by 4 bases and J by 13 bases, with 16 bases between the two germline ends. The CDR3 loop spans 13 amino acids. The CDR3 region has the DNA TGTGCCAGCAGTTCCTTCGTTGGGATGGGGCTGTTTTTT. It specifies CASSSFVGMGLFF.

This clonotype was recorded a few times. The chain links TRBV7-9 to TRBJ1-2; D might be TRBD1 (5 bases). Trimming removed 3 bases at V and 3 bases at J, with 8 bases between. Germline assignment: CDR1 SEHNR and CDR2 FQNEAQ (reference sequence). The CDR3 extends over 13 amino acids. The CDR3 DNA reads TGTGCCAGCAGCTTCGGACAAGACTATGGCTACACCTTC. Its translation is CASSFGQDYGYTF.

The sample holds many counts of this clonotype. The chain combines TRBV6-6 with TRBJ1-4; no reliable D call. V was clipped by 8 bases and J by 6 bases, with 7 bases between them. The length of the CDR3 is 11 residues. Germline CDR1 is MNHNY and CDR2 is SVGAGI (reference sequence). CDR3 nucleotide sequence: TGTGCCAGCTACCTCGATGAAAAACTGTTTTTT. Translated: CASYLDEKLFF.

A few counts support this clonotype. The chain uses TRBV4-1 and TRBJ2-5, with D perhaps matching TRBD2 (6 bases). The CDR3 covers 15 residues. Trimming removed 6 bases from V and 2 bases from J, with 16 bases in between. Looked up from germline, CDR1 is MGHRA and CDR2 is YSYEKL. The CDR3 spells CASRVGTVPQETQYF. In DNA form, the CDR3 reads TGCGCCAGCAGGGTCGGGACTGTACCGCAAGAGACCCAGTACTTC.

The genes are TRBV7-2 and TRBJ2-3; D is possibly TRBD1 (5 bases). Between the trimmed V and J ends, which lost 2 bases and 0 bases, there was a span of 9 bases. CDR1 and CDR2 (germline): SGHTA, FQGNSA. The CDR3 runs to 15 residues. The DNA of the CDR3 is TGTGCCAGCAGCTTACGACAGCCTAGCACAGATACGCAGTATTTT. Encoded protein: CASSLRQPSTDTQYF. The variable domain in full, with the rest retrieved from reference TRBV7-2 and TRBJ2-3, is GAGVSQSPSNKVTEKGKDVELRCDPISGHTALYWYRQSLGQGLEFLIYFQGNSAPDKSGLPSDRFSAERTGGSVSTLTIQRTQQEDSAVYLCASSLRQPSTDTQYFGPGTRLTVL.

This clonotype came up many times. The chain recombines TRBV11-1 with TRBJ1-1; D gene uncertain. With 6 bases removed from V and 10 bases from J, the gap between germline ends came to 18 bases. CDR1 is SGHAT and CDR2 is FQDESV in the germline V gene (reference sequence). The CDR3 is made up of 13 amino acids. The CDR3 loop reads CASSSTSWDRAFF. In nucleotides, the CDR3 is TGTGCCAGCAGTTCCACCTCGTGGGATCGAGCTTTCTTT.